The 32 T cell receptor beta chains in this list originate from one sample, sequenced in a study of blood T cell repertoires in COVID-19. The data were produced by immunoSEQ multiplex PCR, yet TCRdb's version contains in-frame clones alone and is incomplete. The sample gives around 250,000 clones, 88% of which show up once; about 2.9% is in the top ten. Sequencing was carried out using PBMCs or T cells enriched from blood (not recorded which). The receptors derive from a woman aged 40 to 55 who had been exposed to COVID-19.

V is TRBV5-1 and J is TRBJ1-4; TRBD1 matches at 7 bases. In germline, CDR1 is SGHRS, CDR2 YFSETQ. Trimming took 0 bases from V and 8 from J; bases not matched to a gene: 4. CDR3 length: 14 amino acids. This chain's CDR3 is CASSLEGAREKLFF. CDR3 coding DNA: TGCGCCAGCAGCTTGGAGGGGGCGAGGGAAAAACTGTTTTTT.

The chain is built from TRBV3-1 (or the pseudogene TRBV3-2) and TRBJ2-3; 10 bases line up with TRBD1. V trimming: 1 base; J trimming: 4 bases; junction bases outside the gene matches: 2. Germline CDR1 is LGHDT and CDR2 is YNNKEL (reference sequence). The CDR3 runs 15 residues. CDR3: CASSQGGQGADTQYF. In nucleotides, the CDR3 is TGTGCCAGCAGCCAAGGAGGACAGGGGGCAGATACGCAGTATTTT.

The CDR3 region is CASRGLAFDNEQFF. For the CDR3, the DNA is TGTGCCAGTAGGGGACTAGCGTTTGACAATGAGCAGTTCTTC. This chain connects TRBV19 to TRBJ2-1, with TRBD2 matching 10 bases. This CDR3 has 14 residues. The V segment lost 6 bases and the J segment 5 bases; nucleotides outside the gene matches: 4. Germline CDR1 and CDR2: LNHDA and SQIVND (reference sequence). Drawing the rest from reference TRBV19 and TRBJ2-1, the complete variable domain is DGGITQSPKYLFRKEGQNVTLSCEQNLNHDAMYWYRQDPGQGLRLIYYSQIVNDFQKGDIAEGYSVSREKKESFPLTVTSAQKNPTAFYLCASRGLAFDNEQFFGPGTRLTVL.

J is TRBJ2-1 and V is TRBV3-1 (or the pseudogene TRBV3-2); 11 bases are shared with TRBD1. The V segment lost 5 bases and the J segment 3 bases; nucleotides outside the gene matches: 0. CDR1 and CDR2 (germline): LGHDT, YNNKEL (reference sequence). The CDR3 has 14 residues. The CDR3 loop reads CASSGTGGYNEQFF. In DNA, the CDR3 is TGTGCCAGCAGCGGGACAGGGGGCTACAATGAGCAGTTCTTC.

This chain connects TRBV3-1 (or the pseudogene TRBV3-2) to TRBJ2-7; TRBD1 matches at 9 bases. The V and J ends lost 4 bases and 3 bases, in that order; junction bases with no gene match: 7. The CDR3 covers 15 residues. Germline V gene lookup returns CDR1 LGHDT and CDR2 YNNKEL (reference sequence). Here the CDR3 reads CASSRAGGQGYEQYF. The CDR3 coding sequence is TGTGCCAGCAGCCGGGCCGGGGGACAGGGCTACGAGCAGTACTTC.

In its sample, this clone was seen once. The gene calls are TRBV6-2 or TRBV6-3 and TRBJ2-7; D is undetermined. Trimming shortened V by 0 bases and J by 6 bases, and 9 bases separated the two germline ends. The CDR3 loop spans 13 amino acids. Germline CDR1 reads MNHEY; CDR2 reads SVGEGT. The CDR3 loop is CASSYSESSEQYV. In DNA form, the CDR3 reads TGTGCCAGCAGTTACTCGGAGTCAAGCGAGCAGTACGTC.

V is TRBV7-9 and J is TRBJ2-1; 13 nucleotides agree with TRBD2. The V gene's germline CDR1 is SEHNR and CDR2 FQNEAQ (reference sequence). CDR3 length: 14 residues. J was trimmed by 10 bases and V by 3 bases; bases with no gene match: 3. In DNA form, the CDR3 reads TGTGCCAGCAGCTTCGGACTAGCGGGAGAGGAGCAGTTCTTC. Its protein product is CASSFGLAGEEQFF.

The chain employs TRBV9 and TRBJ2-4; 8 nucleotides agree with TRBD2. V dropped 0 bases and J dropped 7; count of bases not matched to a gene: 6. CDR3 size: 15 residues. From germline, CDR1 is SGDLS and CDR2 YYNGEE. The DNA for the CDR3 is TGTGCCAGCAGCGTAGAAGCGGGAGTTCGGAACATTCAGTACTTC. It is translated as CASSVEAGVRNIQYF.

The chain couples TRBV7-8 to TRBJ1-2; 11 bases are a match to TRBD1. This CDR3 comprises 17 residues. Germline V lookup: CDR1 SGHVS, CDR2 FQNEAQ. V lost 2 bases and J lost 8; bases outside the gene matches: 13. The chain's CDR3 is CASSLRRLDRGLEGYTF. The CDR3 DNA reads as TGTGCCAGCAGCTTAAGAAGGCTGGACAGGGGGCTTGAGGGCTACACCTTC.

The rearrangement links TRBV25-1 to TRBJ1-6; no clear D gene. The CDR3 has 13 amino acids. Trimming removed 7 bases at V and 4 bases at J, with 8 bases between. The germline CDR1 and CDR2 sequences are MGHDK and SYGVNS. Here the CDR3 reads CASMVGYNSPLHF. CDR3 in DNA: TGTGCCAGCATGGTCGGTTATAATTCACCCCTCCACTTT.

This clone is a singleton in its sample. CDR3 in DNA: TGTGCCACCAGTGATGCCCGCCCTAGCGAGAGGGTTCGAAAGACCCAGTACTTC. Translating gives CATSDARPSERVRKTQYF. V gene TRBV24-1 combines with J gene TRBJ2-5, with D perhaps TRBD2 (6 bases). CDR1 and CDR2 (germline): KGHDR, SFDVKD. CDR3 length: 18 residues. V lost 3 bases, J lost 6 bases, and 25 bases lay in between.

Worth noting for this clone: Other DNA variants within this sample encode the same CDR3. J is TRBJ2-3 and V is TRBV18; 10 nucleotides align to TRBD1. The CDR3 consists of 15 residues. V lost 4 bases, J lost 1 base, and 2 bases stayed unmatched. CDR1 is KGHSH and CDR2 is LQKENI in the germline V gene. CDR3 in amino acids: CASSLGTGGTDTQYF. The CDR3 coding sequence is TGTGCCAGCTCACTAGGGACAGGGGGCACAGATACGCAGTATTTT.

This rearrangement joins TRBV5-4 to TRBJ1-1, with 8 nucleotides matching TRBD1. The CDR3 spans 16 residues. Trimming at V came to 1 base and at J to 0 bases, leaving 5 bases not matched to a gene. Looked up from germline, CDR1 is SGHNT and CDR2 is YYREEE (reference sequence). The CDR3 sequence: CASSLSRGLMNTEAFF. DNA for the CDR3: TGTGCCAGCAGCTTGAGCAGGGGGCTAATGAACACTGAAGCTTTCTTT. The full variable domain, rest sourced from reference TRBV5-4 and TRBJ1-1, is ETGVTQSPTHLIKTRGQQVTLRCSSQSGHNTVSWYQQALGQGPQFIFQYYREEENGRGNFPPRFSGLQFPNYSSELNVNALELDDSALYLCASSLSRGLMNTEAFFGQGTRLTVV.

This sequence joins TRBV9 and TRBJ1-2; 10 bases are a match to TRBD1. This CDR3 is 14 amino acids long. The ends lost 3 bases at V and 4 bases at J; junction bases unmatched: 3. Germline V gene lookup returns CDR1 SGDLS and CDR2 YYNGEE. The CDR3 sequence: CASSEDRGAYGYTF. As DNA, the CDR3 is TGTGCCAGCAGCGAGGACAGGGGGGCCTATGGCTACACCTTC.

J is TRBJ1-2 and V is TRBV9; tentative D call: TRBD1 (5 bases). CDR1 and CDR2 from the germline V gene are SGDLS and YYNGEE. This CDR3 spans 16 amino acids. Deletions cut 3 bases from V and 5 bases from J, with 20 bases between. The CDR3 is CASSAGGTAAGYGYTF. The CDR3 nucleotides read TGTGCCAGCAGCGCCGGGGGAACAGCCGCTGGATATGGCTACACCTTC.

The chain joins TRBV19 to TRBJ2-5; weak D call: TRBD1 (6 bases). The CDR3 consists of 15 residues. Germline-derived CDR1 and CDR2 are LNHDA and SQIVND (reference sequence). The ends were cut back, 3 bases at V and 1 base at J, with 12 bases in the middle. Written as DNA, the CDR3 is TGTGCCAGTAGTATCGGACAGACCTCCCAAGAGACCCAGTACTTC. It translates to CASSIGQTSQETQYF.

The rearrangement uses TRBV28 and TRBJ2-7, with D tentatively TRBD1 (6 bases). From germline, CDR1 is MDHEN and CDR2 SYDVKM. The CDR3 runs to 15 residues. The V end lost 5 bases, the J end lost 3 bases, and 17 bases lay between the germline ends. This CDR3 reads CASSAQGSGYYEQYF. DNA for the CDR3: TGTGCCAGCAGTGCCCAGGGGTCAGGCTACTACGAGCAGTACTTC.

V usage is TRBV4-1 and J usage is TRBJ1-5; 8 nucleotides align to TRBD1. Trimming took 3 bases from V and 4 from J; bases not matched to a gene: 14. This CDR3 region has 18 residues. Germline V gives CDR1 MGHRA, CDR2 YSYEKL. DNA for the CDR3: TGCGCCAGCAGCCAGGACCGACAGGGGCGCGGGGTAAATCAGCCCCAGCATTTT. This translates into CASSQDRQGRGVNQPQHF.

The J gene is TRBJ2-3, the V gene TRBV4-1; no clear D. The germline V gene has CDR1 MGHRA and CDR2 YSYEKL. V was pared by 0 bases and J by 0 bases, with 4 bases between. The length of the CDR3 is 14 residues. This CDR3 is CASSQESSTDTQYF. The CDR3 coding sequence is TGCGCCAGCAGCCAAGAGTCTAGCACAGATACGCAGTATTTT.

V is TRBV7-2 and J is TRBJ1-2; TRBD1 is a possible D gene (5 bases). V was pared by 6 bases and J by 4 bases, with 9 bases between. Germline V gene lookup returns CDR1 SGHTA and CDR2 FQGNSA. This CDR3 spans 12 amino acids. Written as DNA, the CDR3 is TGTGCCAGCAGTCAAGACAGCTATGGCTACACCTTC. It encodes CASSQDSYGYTF.

The chain combines TRBV7-2 with TRBJ2-7, with 11 bases fitting TRBD1. The germline gives CDR1 SGHTA, CDR2 FQGNSA. The V and J ends lost 6 bases and 4 bases, in that order; junction bases with no gene match: 5. The CDR3 consists of 14 residues. DNA of the CDR3: TGTGCCAGCAGTTCCGGGACAGGGGGGTACGAGCAGTACTTC. Residues: CASSSGTGGYEQYF.

The V and J genes are TRBV11-3 and TRBJ2-5, with 7 bases matching TRBD1. This CDR3 contains 14 residues. With V trimmed by 7 bases and J by 0 bases, 5 bases remained unmatched. Germline V gives CDR1 SGHNT, CDR2 YENEEA. The CDR3 DNA is TGTGCCAGCACACCGGGACAGCACCAAGAGACCCAGTACTTC. Translating it yields CASTPGQHQETQYF.

The chain recombines TRBV28 with TRBJ2-5; 9 bases line up with TRBD2. Germline V gene lookup returns CDR1 MDHEN and CDR2 SYDVKM. This CDR3 has 15 residues. Trimming took 4 bases from V and 5 from J; bases not matched to a gene: 8. This chain's CDR3 is CASSYLAGALETQYF. In DNA, the CDR3 is TGTGCCAGCAGTTACTTAGCGGGAGCATTGGAGACCCAGTACTTC.

This clone has just one count. This chain uses TRBV4-1 with TRBJ2-1; weak D call: TRBD2 (6 bases). Germline CDR1 reads MGHRA; CDR2 reads YSYEKL. V lost 1 base, J lost 7 bases, and 11 bases lay in between. This CDR3 spans 14 amino acids. The CDR3 sequence: CASSQVDGTNEQFF. The CDR3 coding sequence is TGCGCCAGCAGCCAAGTCGACGGGACTAATGAGCAGTTCTTC.

The gene calls are TRBV5-1 and TRBJ1-2; weak D call: TRBD1 (6 bases). V was trimmed by 0 bases and J by 8 bases, leaving 17 bases between them. Germline loops: CDR1 SGHRS, CDR2 YFSETQ. CDR3 length: 15 residues. For the CDR3, the DNA is TGCGCCAGCAGCTTGGACCAGGGGCTTCTTGGCGGCTACACCTTC. It codes for CASSLDQGLLGGYTF.

This sequence joins TRBV9 and TRBJ1-1; 9 nucleotides align to TRBD1. V gave up 3 bases and J gave up 4 bases; unmatched junction bases: 7. CDR1 SGDLS and CDR2 YYNGEE come from the germline V gene. CDR3 length: 15 residues. The CDR3 protein is CASSGRQGVSTEAFF. The CDR3 coding sequence is TGTGCCAGCAGCGGACGACAGGGGGTTAGCACTGAAGCTTTCTTT.

The gene calls are TRBV5-4 and TRBJ1-3, with no clear D. V was pared by 0 bases and J by 3 bases, with 4 bases between. The CDR3 is made up of 13 amino acids. Per germline, CDR1 SGHNT and CDR2 YYREEE (reference sequence). CDR3 region: CASSLGGGNTIYF. The DNA for the CDR3 is TGTGCCAGCAGCTTGGGAGGTGGAAACACCATATATTTT.

The chain links TRBV7-3 to TRBJ1-1; 8 positions match TRBD1. The trim removed 5 bases at V and 4 bases at J, leaving 9 bases unmatched. Germline V gene data show CDR1 as SGHTA and CDR2 as FQGTGA. CDR3 length: 15 amino acids. CDR3 residues: CASSQTGVYVTEAFF. CDR3 DNA: TGTGCCAGCAGCCAGACAGGGGTCTATGTCACTGAAGCTTTCTTT.

This chain links TRBV5-1 with TRBJ2-3; no firm D call. Trimming took 0 bases from V and 6 from J, leaving 14 bases between them. CDR1 is SGHRS, CDR2 YFSETQ, per germline. The CDR3 is 15 residues long. As DNA, the CDR3 is TGCGCCAGCAGCTTGGATAGGATTACTACCGATACGCAGTATTTT. This translates into CASSLDRITTDTQYF.

The genes are TRBV19 and TRBJ1-1; possibly TRBD1 for D (5 bases). The CDR3 sequence is 13 residues long. V lost 1 base, J lost 4 bases, and 7 bases lay in between. The germline CDR1 and CDR2 sequences are LNHDA and SQIVND (reference sequence). The CDR3 loop is CASSIGQITEAFF. The CDR3 DNA follows: TGTGCCAGTAGTATAGGACAGATCACTGAAGCTTTCTTT.

Written as DNA, the CDR3 is TGTGCCAGCAGCCCCGAACTAGAAGCCAAAAACATTCAGTACTTC. It encodes CASSPELEAKNIQYF. The gene calls are TRBV27 and TRBJ2-4; D is perhaps TRBD2 (5 bases). The CDR3 has 15 residues. The germline CDR1 and CDR2 sequences are MNHEY and SMNVEV (reference sequence). Trimming removed 6 bases at V and 0 bases at J, with 12 bases between.

To note about this clone: One end of the junction varies from germline; a read error may be responsible. The chain couples TRBV29-1 to TRBJ1-1, with 10 bases that match TRBD1. From germline, CDR1 is SQVTM and CDR2 ANQGSEA. This CDR3 is built from 10 residues. CDR3 coding DNA: TGCAGCGCTCCGGGACAGGGGTTACAATTT. This translates into CSAPGQGLQF.